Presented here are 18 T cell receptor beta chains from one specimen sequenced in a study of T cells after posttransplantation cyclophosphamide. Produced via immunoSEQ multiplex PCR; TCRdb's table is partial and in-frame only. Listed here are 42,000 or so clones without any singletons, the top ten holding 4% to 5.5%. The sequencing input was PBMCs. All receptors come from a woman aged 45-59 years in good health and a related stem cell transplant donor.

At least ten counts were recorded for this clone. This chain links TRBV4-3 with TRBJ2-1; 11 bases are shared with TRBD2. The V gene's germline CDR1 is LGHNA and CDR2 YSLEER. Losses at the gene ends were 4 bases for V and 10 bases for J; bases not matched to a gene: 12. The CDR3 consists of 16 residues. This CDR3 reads CASSPWTSGLEIEQFF. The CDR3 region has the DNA TGCGCCAGCAGCCCTTGGACTAGCGGGCTGGAGATAGAGCAGTTCTTC.

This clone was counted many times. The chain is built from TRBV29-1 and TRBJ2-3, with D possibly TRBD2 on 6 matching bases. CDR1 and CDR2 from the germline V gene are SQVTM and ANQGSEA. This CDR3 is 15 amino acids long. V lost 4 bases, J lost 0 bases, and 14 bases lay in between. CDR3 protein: CSVAPGGTSTDTQYF. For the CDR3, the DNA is TGCAGCGTTGCCCCCGGGGGAACTAGCACAGATACGCAGTATTTT.

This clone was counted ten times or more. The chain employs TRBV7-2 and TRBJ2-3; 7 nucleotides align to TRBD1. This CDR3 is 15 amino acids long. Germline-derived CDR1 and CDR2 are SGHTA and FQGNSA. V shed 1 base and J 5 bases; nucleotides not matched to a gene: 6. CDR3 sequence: CASSLGSGGKDTQYF. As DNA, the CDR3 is TGTGCCAGCAGCTTAGGATCAGGGGGTAAAGATACGCAGTATTTT.

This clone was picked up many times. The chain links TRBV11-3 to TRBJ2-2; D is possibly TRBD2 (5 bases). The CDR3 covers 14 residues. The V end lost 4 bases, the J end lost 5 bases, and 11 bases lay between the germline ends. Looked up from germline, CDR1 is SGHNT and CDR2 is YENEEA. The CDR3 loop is CASSSGPGTGELFF. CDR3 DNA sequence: TGTGCCAGCAGCTCAGGACCGGGGACCGGGGAGCTGTTTTTT.

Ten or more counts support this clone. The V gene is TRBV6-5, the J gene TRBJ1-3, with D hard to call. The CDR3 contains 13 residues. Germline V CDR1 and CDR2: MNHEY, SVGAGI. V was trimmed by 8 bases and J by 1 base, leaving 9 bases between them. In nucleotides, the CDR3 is TGTGCCAGCCTGGAGGCTTCTGGAAACACCATATATTTT. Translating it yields CASLEASGNTIYF.

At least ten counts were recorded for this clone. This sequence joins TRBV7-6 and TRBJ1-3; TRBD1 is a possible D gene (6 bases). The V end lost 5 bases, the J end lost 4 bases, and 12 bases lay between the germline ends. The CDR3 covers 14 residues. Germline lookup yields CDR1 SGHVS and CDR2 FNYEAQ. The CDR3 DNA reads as TGTGCCAGCAGCGTAACAGGGTCCGGAAACACCATATATTTT. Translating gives CASSVTGSGNTIYF. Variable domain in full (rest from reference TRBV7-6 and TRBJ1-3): GAGVSQSPRYKVTKRGQDVALRCDPISGHVSLYWYRQALGQGPEFLTYFNYEAQQDKSGLPNDRFSAERPEGSISTLTIQRTEQRDSAMYRCASSVTGSGNTIYFGEGSWLTVV.

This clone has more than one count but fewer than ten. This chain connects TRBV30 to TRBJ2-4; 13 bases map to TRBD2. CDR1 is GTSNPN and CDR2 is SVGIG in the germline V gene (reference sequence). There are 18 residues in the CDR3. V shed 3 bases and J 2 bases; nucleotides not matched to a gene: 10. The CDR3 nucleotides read TGTGCCTGGAGAACGAAGGGGACTAGCGGGGTAACCAAAAACATTCAGTACTTC. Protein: CAWRTKGTSGVTKNIQYF. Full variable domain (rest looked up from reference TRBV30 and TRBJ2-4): SQTIHQWPATLVQPVGSPLSLECTVEGTSNPNLYWYRQAAGRGLQLLFYSVGIGQISSEVPQNLSASRPQDRQFILSSKKLLLSDSGFYLCAWRTKGTSGVTKNIQYFGAGTRLSVL.

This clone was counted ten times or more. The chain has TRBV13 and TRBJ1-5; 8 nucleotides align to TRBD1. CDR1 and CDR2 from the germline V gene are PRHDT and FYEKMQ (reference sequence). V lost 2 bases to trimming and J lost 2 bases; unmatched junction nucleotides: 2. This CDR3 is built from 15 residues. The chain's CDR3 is CASSLQGAGNQPQHF. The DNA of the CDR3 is TGTGCCAGCAGCTTACAGGGGGCCGGCAATCAGCCCCAGCATTTT.

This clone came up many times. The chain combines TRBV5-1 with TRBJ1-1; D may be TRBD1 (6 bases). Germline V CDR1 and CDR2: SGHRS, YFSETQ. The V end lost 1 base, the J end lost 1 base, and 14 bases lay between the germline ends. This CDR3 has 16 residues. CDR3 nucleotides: TGCGCCAGCAGCTTGAAACAGGGAGATGGGAACACTGAAGCTTTCTTT. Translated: CASSLKQGDGNTEAFF. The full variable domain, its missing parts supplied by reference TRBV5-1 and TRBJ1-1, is KAGVTQTPRYLIKTRGQQVTLSCSPISGHRSVSWYQQTPGQGLQFLFEYFSETQRNKGNFPGRFSGRQFSNSRSEMNVSTLELGDSALYLCASSLKQGDGNTEAFFGQGTRLTVV.

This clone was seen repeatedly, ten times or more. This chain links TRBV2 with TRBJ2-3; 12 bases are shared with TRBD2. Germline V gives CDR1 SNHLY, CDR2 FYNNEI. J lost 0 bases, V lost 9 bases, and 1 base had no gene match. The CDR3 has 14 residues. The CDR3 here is CASGLAGSTDTQYF. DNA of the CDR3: TGTGCCAGTGGACTAGCGGGGAGCACAGATACGCAGTATTTT.

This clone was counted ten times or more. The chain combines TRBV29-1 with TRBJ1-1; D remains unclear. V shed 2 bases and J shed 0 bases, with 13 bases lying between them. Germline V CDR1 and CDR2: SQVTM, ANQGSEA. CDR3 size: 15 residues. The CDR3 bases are TGCAGCGTTGAAACCCTAATGGTCTTGAACACTGAAGCTTTCTTT. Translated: CSVETLMVLNTEAFF. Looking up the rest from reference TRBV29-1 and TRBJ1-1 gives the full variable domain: SAVISQKPSRDICQRGTSLTIQCQVDSQVTMMFWYRQQPGQSLTLIATANQGSEATYESGFVIDKFPISRPNLTFSTLTVSNMSPEDSSIYLCSVETLMVLNTEAFFGQGTRLTVV.

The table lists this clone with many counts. The CDR3 sequence: CASSTDRVRQQYF. CDR3 in DNA: TGTGCCAGCAGCACGGACAGGGTTAGGCAGCAGTACTTC. J is TRBJ2-7 and V is TRBV7-2; 8 bases map to TRBD1. The CDR3 sequence is 13 residues long. The germline gives CDR1 SGHTA, CDR2 FQGNSA. J lost 8 bases, V lost 5 bases, and 8 bases had no gene match.

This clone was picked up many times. The CDR3 spells CASRDGGTGAFF. Written as DNA, the CDR3 is TGTGCCAGTAGGGACGGGGGAACGGGAGCTTTCTTT. The chain combines TRBV19 with TRBJ1-1; D perhaps matches TRBD1 (5 bases). Trimming took 6 bases from V and 10 from J, leaving 15 bases between them. Germline V gene sequence: CDR1 LNHDA, CDR2 SQIVND (reference sequence). The CDR3 covers 12 residues.

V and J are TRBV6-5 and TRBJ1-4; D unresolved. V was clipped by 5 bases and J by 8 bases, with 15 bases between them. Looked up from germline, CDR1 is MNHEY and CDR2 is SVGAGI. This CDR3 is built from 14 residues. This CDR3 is CASSPWTLTEKLFF. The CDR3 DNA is TGTGCCAGCAGTCCCTGGACTCTCACGGAAAAACTGTTTTTT.

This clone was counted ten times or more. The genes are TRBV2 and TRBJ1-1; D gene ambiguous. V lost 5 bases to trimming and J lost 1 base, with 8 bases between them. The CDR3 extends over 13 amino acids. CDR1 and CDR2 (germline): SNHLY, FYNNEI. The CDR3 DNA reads TGTGCCAGCAGTACTACCCAGAACACTGAAGCTTTCTTT. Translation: CASSTTQNTEAFF.

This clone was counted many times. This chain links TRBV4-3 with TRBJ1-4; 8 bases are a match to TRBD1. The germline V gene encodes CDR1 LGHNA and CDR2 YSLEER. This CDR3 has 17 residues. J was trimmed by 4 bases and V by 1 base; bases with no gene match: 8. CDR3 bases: TGCGCCAGCAGCCAAGTTATGGGACAGGCTGGTAATGAAAAACTGTTTTTT. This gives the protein CASSQVMGQAGNEKLFF.

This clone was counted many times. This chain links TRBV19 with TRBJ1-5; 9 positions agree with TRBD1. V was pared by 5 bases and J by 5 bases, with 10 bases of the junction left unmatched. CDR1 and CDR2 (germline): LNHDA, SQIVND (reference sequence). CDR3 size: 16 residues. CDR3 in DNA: TGTGCCAGTAGTGTTTTGAGGGGACAGGGCCATCAGCCCCAGCATTTT. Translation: CASSVLRGQGHQPQHF.

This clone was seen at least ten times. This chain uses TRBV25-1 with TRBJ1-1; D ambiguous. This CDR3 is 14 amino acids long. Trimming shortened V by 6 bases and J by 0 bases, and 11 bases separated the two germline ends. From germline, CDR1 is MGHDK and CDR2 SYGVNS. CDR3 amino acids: CASSATALNTEAFF. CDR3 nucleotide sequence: TGTGCCAGCAGCGCGACTGCTTTGAACACTGAAGCTTTCTTT.